The following is a TCR beta chain sequence with its context. The sample belongs to a study of T cell changes during pregnancy in multiple sclerosis. Some clones are missing from TCRdb's copy, which holds only in-frame ones; the method was immunoSEQ multiplex PCR. The table lists tens of thousands of clones, about 90% of them singletons. Germline V gives CDR1 LGHNA, CDR2 YSLEER. CDR3 length: 16 residues. Deletions cut 0 bases from V and 8 bases from J, with 17 bases between. The chain is built from TRBV4-3 and TRBJ1-5, with D perhaps TRBD1 (5 bases). The sequence came from a female donor in good health, enrolled as a control in a pregnancy study. The sequencing here drew on peripheral blood, taken in the first trimester of pregnancy. CDR3 DNA: TGCGCCAGCAGCCAAGACGCAGGCGGGGCATGGGAGCCCCAGCATTTT. Translation gives CASSQDAGGAWEPQHF.